What follows is one TCR beta chain and its context. Ten or more counts support this clonotype. What antigen it recognizes has not been identified. No much larger clone is present one base from it, and per-base qualities are unavailable. Profiling of TCR beta VDJ combinations and CDR3 sequences used genomic DNA as the template. An Illumina HiSeq 2000 was the platform used for TCR repertoire sequencing. Per the source publication's procedure: Repertoires were assessed using TRBV/TRBJ rearrangement plots, CDR3 size and DJ length profiles, and Simpson's diversity index. The most abundant DNA sequence in the deep sequencing data was taken as the immunodominant clone. CDR3 amino acid sequences were checked for sharing across subjects and were also compared against the VDJdb database and published repertoires. TCRdb applied fastp at Q25 and MiXCR to the public reads, then kept only in-frame beta chains. Each record represents a unique CDR3 protein, reported with the most common genes and DNA among its rows. TCRdb's processing, not the study's, gives the V and J calls here. This sample has some 68,000 distinct CDR3 sequences in its table, and 45% to 55% of those were observed once. Approximately 8.3% of the sample belongs to the ten largest clones.

The study deep-sequenced TCR repertoires of sorted CD4+ and CD8+ blood T cells from severe aplastic anemia patients and healthy subjects. Ficoll-Paque density gradient centrifugation was used to isolate peripheral blood mononuclear cells. Before DNA extraction, CD4+ and CD8+ T cells were sorted by FACS or by magnetic beads. The sample belongs to a study of CD8+CD57+ T cells in acquired aplastic anemia (dated by TCRdb to 2016 to 2018). At the level of the whole study: A mean of about 3.2 ug of DNA, ranging from roughly 0.2 to 27.4 ug, was extracted from sorted CD4+ and CD8+ cells. Healthy donor samples averaged approximately 9.8 million reads for CD4+ and roughly 11 million for CD8+ cells. What the study reported, not specific to this receptor: Although around 30 CD8+ CDR3 sequences were shared by patients and controls, these sequences appeared highly expressed in patients and within the immunodominant clones of patients. No significant difference in CD8+ Simpson's diversity was found between patients and healthy controls (P=0.060).

V is pared back by 6 bases and J by 3 bases, with 12 bases lying between the germline termini. The CDR3 starts with the cysteine, ends with the phenylalanine, and has 12 residues. The sequence is cut down to CDR3 DNA, 36 bases in frame from base 1. CDR1 and CDR2, per the germline V gene (reference sequence), are DFQATT and SNEGSKA. This TCR came from a human donor in good health, serving as a control. The chain joins TRBV20-1 to TRBJ2-7, with no confidently assigned D gene. The source material was sorted CD4+, CD8+, or CD8+CD57+ T cells (not recorded which) from PBMCs. The DNA sequence is as follows: TGCAGTGCCCTTAAAGCAGACTACGAGCAGTACTTC. This is translated as CSALKADYEQYF.